The 14 T cell receptor beta chains below were found in one sample sequenced in a study of cytomegalovirus exposure and HLA in healthy donors. The data were produced by immunoSEQ multiplex PCR, yet TCRdb's version contains in-frame clones alone and is incomplete. The sample gives roughly 330,000 clones, around 87% of which show up once; about 1.2% is in the top ten. Sequenced input: PBMCs. Source of these receptors: a woman between 25 and 40 years old in good health and CMV-seropositive.

This clone has just a few counts. The rearrangement uses TRBV27 and TRBJ1-4; D not certain. Trimming took 5 bases from V and 10 from J, leaving 20 bases between them. The CDR3 has 15 amino acids. Germline CDR1 is MNHEY and CDR2 is SMNVEV (reference sequence). CDR3 in amino acids: CASSLTRVGRGKLFF. CDR3 DNA sequence: TGTGCCAGCAGTCTGACGAGGGTGGGTCGTGGAAAACTGTTTTTT.

V usage is TRBV29-1 and J usage is TRBJ2-3, with D possibly being TRBD2 (5 bases). The V gene's germline CDR1 is SQVTM and CDR2 ANQGSEA. Trimming removed 5 bases from V and 3 bases from J, with 15 bases in between. The CDR3 contains 14 residues. The chain's CDR3 is CSVLTSRWTDTQYF. The CDR3 region has the DNA TGCAGCGTTCTCACTAGTCGATGGACAGATACGCAGTATTTT.

This rearrangement joins TRBV27 to TRBJ2-7; either TRBD1 or TRBD2 may fit D (5 bases each). CDR1 is MNHEY, CDR2 SMNVEV, per germline (reference sequence). V was clipped by 5 bases and J by 5 bases, with 16 bases between them. The CDR3 is 14 amino acids. In DNA form, the CDR3 reads TGTGCCAGCAGTAGGCGCCCCCAGGGAGACGAGCAGTACTTC. Translating gives CASSRRPQGDEQYF.

The V call is TRBV6-1, the J call TRBJ1-2, with D possibly matching TRBD1 (6 bases). This CDR3 has 13 residues. Germline V gives CDR1 MNHNS, CDR2 SASEGT. V was clipped by 4 bases and J by 8 bases, with 14 bases between them. CDR3 sequence: CASSVRGAVGYTF. The CDR3, as DNA: TGTGCCAGCAGTGTCCGGGGGGCGGTCGGCTACACCTTC.

This clone came up once. The chain joins TRBV14 to TRBJ2-7; D may be TRBD2 (6 bases). Between the trimmed V and J ends, which lost 0 bases and 3 bases, there was a span of 9 bases. Germline CDR1 SGHDN, CDR2 FVKESK. There are 14 residues in the CDR3. CDR3 loop: CASSQEGGYYEQYF. CDR3 in DNA: TGTGCCAGCAGCCAAGAAGGAGGGTACTACGAGCAGTACTTC.

This chain connects TRBV9 to TRBJ2-7; D unclear. The CDR3 runs to 13 residues. V shed 0 bases and J shed 2 bases, with 6 bases lying between them. The germline V gene has CDR1 SGDLS and CDR2 YYNGEE. CDR3 nucleotide sequence: TGTGCCAGCAGCGTAGGCTTGACCTACGAGCAGTACTTC. Translation: CASSVGLTYEQYF. Complete variable domain (other parts from reference TRBV9 and TRBJ2-7): DSGVTQTPKHLITATGQRVTLRCSPRSGDLSVYWYQQSLDQGLQFLIQYYNGEERAKGNILERFSAQQFPDLHSELNLSSLELGDSALYFCASSVGLTYEQYFGPGTRLTVT.

This clone was seen a few times. The genes are TRBV19 and TRBJ1-5, with 10 nucleotides matching TRBD1. The CDR3 covers 13 residues. Germline CDR1 LNHDA, CDR2 SQIVND (reference sequence). V shed 8 bases, J shed 9 bases, and the junction held 7 bases outside the gene matches. CDR3: CASGGQGTSPQHF. As DNA, the CDR3 is TGTGCCAGTGGGGGACAGGGGACCTCGCCCCAGCATTTT.

The chain uses TRBV4-3 and TRBJ2-7; 11 nucleotides line up with TRBD1. With V trimmed by 0 bases and J by 6 bases, 10 bases remained unmatched. The CDR3 has 17 amino acids. Germline V gene sequence: CDR1 LGHNA, CDR2 YSLEER. CDR3 in DNA: TGCGCCAGCAGCCAAGATCAAGAGGTCGGGACAGGGGGCGAGCAGTACTTC. Its protein is CASSQDQEVGTGGEQYF.

This chain links TRBV19 with TRBJ1-4; D is unresolved. Germline CDR1 LNHDA, CDR2 SQIVND (reference sequence). The CDR3 runs to 13 residues. Trimming stripped 3 bases from V and 6 bases from J, with 8 bases between. The CDR3 coding sequence is TGTGCCAGTAGTATGGAGGGATATGAAAAACTGTTTTTT. Translation: CASSMEGYEKLFF.

This clone appeared a few times. The chain carries TRBV10-3 and TRBJ2-7; 7 bases match TRBD1. Germline CDR1 is ENHRY and CDR2 is SYGVKD. V lost 5 bases and J lost 2; bases outside the gene matches: 6. The CDR3 totals 14 residues. CDR3 nucleotides: TGTGCCATCAGTTCCGGTGGGACAGCCTACGAGCAGTACTTC. This codes for CAISSGGTAYEQYF.

The V gene is TRBV5-1, the J gene TRBJ2-7; no firm D call. This CDR3 has 12 residues. CDR1 is SGHRS, CDR2 YFSETQ, per germline. Trimming cost V 1 base and J 5 bases, with 7 bases left between them. In DNA, the CDR3 is TGCGCCAGCAGCTTGAGCCGGGACGAGCAGTACTTC. It is translated as CASSLSRDEQYF.

The rearrangement joins TRBV5-1 to TRBJ1-6; 12 bases are a match to TRBD1. Germline lookup yields CDR1 SGHRS and CDR2 YFSETQ. V was pared by 1 base and J by 4 bases, with 15 bases of the junction left unmatched. This CDR3 spans 21 amino acids. The CDR3 DNA sequence: TGCGCCAGCAGCTTGTGGCCAGTGGGACAGGGGGCCGAATCGTATAATTCACCCCTCCACTTT. Protein: CASSLWPVGQGAESYNSPLHF.

The chain uses TRBV29-1 and TRBJ1-2; a possible D gene is TRBD1 (5 bases). The CDR3 length is 14 residues. V shed 4 bases and J shed 4 bases, with 16 bases lying between them. Germline-derived CDR1 and CDR2 are SQVTM and ANQGSEA. CDR3 region: CSVVIGVISYGYTF. The CDR3 nucleotides read TGCAGCGTTGTCATAGGGGTTATTTCCTATGGCTACACCTTC. Full variable domain (outside the CDR3, taken from reference TRBV29-1 and TRBJ1-2): SAVISQKPSRDICQRGTSLTIQCQVDSQVTMMFWYRQQPGQSLTLIATANQGSEATYESGFVIDKFPISRPNLTFSTLTVSNMSPEDSSIYLCSVVIGVISYGYTFGSGTRLTVV.

The chain links TRBV9 to TRBJ2-3, with D perhaps matching TRBD1 (6 bases). The germline gives CDR1 SGDLS, CDR2 YYNGEE. The CDR3 is 15 amino acids. The V end was cut by 3 bases, the J end by 4 bases, with 15 bases between. CDR3 nucleotide sequence: TGTGCCAGCAGCGAAGGGGGATACTTACCAGATACGCAGTATTTT. Its protein product is CASSEGGYLPDTQYF.